Following are 7 T cell receptor beta chains from one sample sequenced in a study of blood T cell repertoires in COVID-19. The repertoire was sequenced with immunoSEQ multiplex PCR; TCRdb's copy has only in-frame clones and lacks some. The profile shows 250,000 to 350,000 clones, nearly 90% of them singletons. The material sequenced was PBMCs or T cells enriched from blood (not recorded which). These receptors all come from a woman between 18 and 30 years old with acute COVID-19.

This sequence joins TRBV14 and TRBJ1-2, with D tentatively TRBD1 (5 bases). Trimming left V 5 bases short and J 4 bases short, with 11 bases between. The CDR3 is 13 amino acids. Germline CDR1 and CDR2: SGHDN and FVKESK. The DNA of the CDR3 is TGTGCCAGCAGCTTAGGACAACTCTATGGCTACACCTTC. It yields the protein CASSLGQLYGYTF.

The rearrangement joins TRBV7-3 to TRBJ1-2; D might be TRBD1 (6 bases). The germline V and J ends were trimmed by 6 bases and 6 bases, with 14 bases remaining between them. The CDR3 is made up of 13 amino acids. Germline V CDR1 and CDR2: SGHTA, FQGTGA. This chain's CDR3 is CASSSGTLDGYTF. The CDR3 region has the DNA TGTGCCAGCAGTTCCGGGACACTGGATGGCTACACCTTC.

This clone was detected only a few times. V is TRBV5-1 and J is TRBJ2-7; D might be TRBD1 (5 bases). The CDR3 has 11 residues. Germline CDR1 reads SGHRS; CDR2 reads YFSETQ. V was cut by 6 bases and J by 6 bases, with 10 bases left in between. In DNA form, the CDR3 reads TGCGCCAGCATGTCAGGGCTCGAGCAGTACTTC. Translating it yields CASMSGLEQYF.

V is TRBV9 and J is TRBJ2-1; 7 nucleotides match TRBD2. The CDR3 loop spans 16 amino acids. J lost 5 bases, V lost 0 bases, and 8 bases had no gene match. From germline, CDR1 is SGDLS and CDR2 YYNGEE. The CDR3 coding sequence is TGTGCCAGCAGCGTAGAAATAACTAGCGCAAACAATGAGCAGTTCTTC. It yields the protein CASSVEITSANNEQFF.

The CDR3 is CASSLVPRTSGDYEQYF. CDR3 nucleotides: TGCGCCAGCAGCTTGGTCCCTAGGACTAGCGGAGATTACGAGCAGTACTTC. The chain combines TRBV5-1 with TRBJ2-7; 10 bases line up with TRBD2. Germline V gene lookup returns CDR1 SGHRS and CDR2 YFSETQ. J was trimmed by 4 bases and V by 0 bases; bases with no gene match: 10. The CDR3 contains 17 residues.

As for this clone: The junction and the germline gene differ at one end; a read error may be behind it. The chain combines TRBV7-7 with TRBJ2-5; a possible D gene is TRBD2 (6 bases). Germline assignment: CDR1 SSHAT and CDR2 FNYEAQ (reference sequence). The CDR3 is 16 residues long. Here the CDR3 reads CASSLAVGSGGETQYF. Written as DNA, the CDR3 is TGTGCTAGCAGCTTAGCTGTCGGGAGTGGAGGGGAGACCCAGTACTTC.

The genes are TRBV7-2 and TRBJ1-2; D uncertain. The CDR3 runs to 13 residues. Germline CDR1 is SGHTA and CDR2 is FQGNSA. Trimming took 1 base from V and 1 from J, leaving 4 bases between them. The CDR3 spells CASSLDYNYGYTF. CDR3 DNA sequence: TGTGCCAGCAGCTTAGACTATAACTATGGCTACACCTTC.